This T cell receptor beta chain was captured by sequencing in a study of T cell responses to AZD1222 COVID-19 vaccine. Study-wide context: Second-dose intervals near 4 or 12 weeks were combined.

TCRdb keeps only in-frame clones here, not all; method: immunoSEQ multiplex PCR. The data show about 120,000 clones, 70% to 90% seen once. Study-level results: Donors were chiefly white British, with a greater number of females, and clonal diversity was perhaps underestimated. The reported proportion of spike-specific TCRs targeting unmutated variant regions was nearly half.

The count of this clone is one. Antigen specificity is unknown. Per the germline V gene, CDR1 is SGDLS and CDR2 is YYNGEE. Trimming at V came to 2 bases and at J to 7 bases, leaving 10 bases not matched to a gene. The CDR3 extends over 17 amino acids. The sequenced sample was peripheral blood, obtained on day 0 of AZD1222 vaccination. The TCR sequence derives from an adult in good health. This rearrangement joins TRBV9 to TRBJ2-2; 11 bases map to TRBD2. Here the CDR3 DNA reads TGTGCCAGCAGCGTTGGTAGCGGGAGGGCCTTGGTCGGGGAGCTGTTTTTT. Residues: CASSVGSGRALVGELFF.